Below, one TCR beta chain is given with its context. CDR1 MNHNY and CDR2 SVGAGI come from the germline V gene (reference sequence). CDR3 length equals 15 residues. V shed 5 bases and J 6 bases; nucleotides not matched to a gene: 11. The data were obtained in a study of blood T cell repertoires in COVID-19. The method was immunoSEQ multiplex PCR; TCRdb's version includes in-frame clones alone and lacks a portion of them. The sample lists around 30,000 clones, more than 70% occurring once. The sample taken for sequencing was peripheral blood. The TCR originated in a woman aged 40 to 50 with active or convalescent COVID-19. The genes are TRBV6-6 and TRBJ1-1; TRBD1 matches at 8 bases. CDR3 coding DNA: TGTGCCAGCAGTACGACAGGGGAAGGGTCCTCTGAAGCTTTCTTT. Translating it yields CASSTTGEGSSEAFF.